A single T cell receptor (beta chain) is shown here with its context. The record originates from a study of blood T cells in healthy people across ages. The authors ran a second PCR of about 7 to 11 cycles using a sample-barcoded 5' primer and a J-beta primer mix. TCRdb fed the 5' RACE reads into MiXCR, producing one record per CDR3 protein. This table holds more than 800,000 distinct CDR3 sequences, 40% to 50% found once. Per-sample yields of isolated PBMCs were at least 7 million. This clonotype was obtained from an older woman in good health. Sequencing used blood.

Here the CDR3 DNA reads TGCGCCAGCAGCCAAGATCCCGGGACTAGACTCAGGGAGACCCAGTACTTC. Its translation: CASSQDPGTRLRETQYF. This chain links TRBV4-1 with TRBJ2-5, with TRBD2 identical over 8 bases. This CDR3 region has 17 residues. Germline V gene data show CDR1 as MGHRA and CDR2 as YSYEKL. J lost 5 bases, V lost 0 bases, and 11 bases had no gene match.